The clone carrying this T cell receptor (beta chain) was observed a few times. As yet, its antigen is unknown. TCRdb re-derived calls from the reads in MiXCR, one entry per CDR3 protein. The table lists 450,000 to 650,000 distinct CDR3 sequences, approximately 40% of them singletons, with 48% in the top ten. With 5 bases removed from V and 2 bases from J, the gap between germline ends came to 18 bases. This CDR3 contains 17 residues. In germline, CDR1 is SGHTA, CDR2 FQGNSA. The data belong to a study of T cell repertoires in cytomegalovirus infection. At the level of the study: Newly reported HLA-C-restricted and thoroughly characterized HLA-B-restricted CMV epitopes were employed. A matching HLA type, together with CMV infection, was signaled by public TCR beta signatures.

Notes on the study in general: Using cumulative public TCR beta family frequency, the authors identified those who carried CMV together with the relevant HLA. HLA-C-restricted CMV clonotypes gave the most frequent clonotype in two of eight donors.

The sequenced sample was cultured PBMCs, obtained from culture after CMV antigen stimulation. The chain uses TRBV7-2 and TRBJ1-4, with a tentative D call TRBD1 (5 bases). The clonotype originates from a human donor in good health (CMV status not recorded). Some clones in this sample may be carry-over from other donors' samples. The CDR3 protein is CASSTRQPTTTNEKLFF. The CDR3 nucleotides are TGTGCCAGCAGCACTAGACAGCCCACTACCACTAATGAAAAACTGTTTTTT.